The sequence of this TCR beta chain was determined in a study of spatial heterogeneity in lung cancer. Study-wide findings and caveats: Ubiquitous, expanded tumor-derived TCRs were more frequently observed in blood at resection than at follow-up.

Described time point: sample taken at primary tumor resection. Tumor, nontumor lung or frozen PBMC supplied whole RNA that was sequenced unsorted. TCRdb ran MiXCR on the 5' RACE reads and lists one entry per CDR3 protein. Among 30,000 to 45,000 distinct CDR3 sequences listed, approximately 7.2% were seen once. The CDR3 is made up of 15 amino acids. The germline V gene encodes CDR1 SGHVS and CDR2 FQNEAQ. The ends lost 5 bases at V and 5 bases at J; junction bases unmatched: 11. On this clonotype itself: What it recognizes is unknown.

The material sequenced was PBMCs, taken at surgery. The TCR sequence derives from a female donor with early-stage non-small cell lung cancer. This chain uses TRBV7-8 with TRBJ1-1, with TRBD1 matching 7 bases. The CDR3 is CASSQIPGRGTEAFF. The CDR3 DNA reads TGTGCCAGCAGCCAGATTCCGGGCAGGGGGACTGAAGCTTTCTTT.